Listed here are 30 T cell receptor beta chains from one sample, sequenced in a study of blood T cell repertoires in COVID-19. Profiling relied on immunoSEQ multiplex PCR, and the TCRdb table lists in-frame clones only, not all of them. The data hold about 160,000 clones, with 82% observed a single time. Material for sequencing was PBMCs or T cells enriched from blood (not recorded which). These receptor sequences come from a man between 60 and 75 years old who had recovered from COVID-19.

This chain links TRBV5-1 with TRBJ2-5, with D possibly matching TRBD1 (5 bases). This CDR3 has 15 amino acids. Looked up from germline, CDR1 is SGHRS and CDR2 is YFSETQ. V was pared by 2 bases and J by 2 bases, with 13 bases between. The CDR3 DNA follows: TGCGCCAGCAGCTTCCAGGGTAAGCCGCAAGAGACCCAGTACTTC. As protein: CASSFQGKPQETQYF.

The chain uses TRBV28 and TRBJ2-7; weak D call: TRBD1 (6 bases). The ends were cut back, 6 bases at V and 5 bases at J, with 17 bases in the middle. This CDR3 has 14 amino acids. The germline CDR1 and CDR2 sequences are MDHEN and SYDVKM. Here the CDR3 DNA reads TGTGCCAGCAGGGCGGGCAGGGGTCGTCACGAGCAGTACTTC. It is translated as CASRAGRGRHEQYF.

The rearrangement uses TRBV6-5 and TRBJ2-2; 10 positions match TRBD1. V dropped 6 bases and J dropped 6; count of bases not matched to a gene: 7. Germline CDR1 MNHEY, CDR2 SVGAGI. CDR3 length: 15 amino acids. The CDR3 nucleotides are TGTGCCAGCAGGATGACAGGGGGCGCCGCCGGGGAGCTGTTTTTT. Translating gives CASRMTGGAAGELFF.

V gene TRBV28 combines with J gene TRBJ1-6, with unresolved D. In germline, CDR1 is MDHEN, CDR2 SYDVKM. Trimming left V 7 bases short and J 7 bases short, with 14 bases between. CDR3 length: 14 residues. The CDR3 DNA reads as TGTGCCAGCAACTTACGGGGTGCGAATTCACCCCTCCACTTT. This sequence encodes CASNLRGANSPLHF.

This chain connects TRBV7-2 to TRBJ1-1, with D possibly matching TRBD1 (6 bases). This CDR3 is 14 amino acids long. Trimming removed 4 bases at V and 4 bases at J, with 13 bases between. Per the germline V gene, CDR1 is SGHTA and CDR2 is FQGNSA. This CDR3 reads CASSSQGRGTEAFF. The CDR3 DNA follows: TGTGCCAGCAGCTCACAGGGACGCGGCACTGAAGCTTTCTTT.

This chain connects TRBV3-1 (or the pseudogene TRBV3-2) to TRBJ2-5, with 7 bases fitting TRBD1. Germline V gives CDR1 LGHDT, CDR2 YNNKEL (reference sequence). J was trimmed by 4 bases and V by 4 bases; bases with no gene match: 9. This CDR3 has 15 residues. CDR3 nucleotide sequence: TGTGCCAGCAGCCTCAACAGGGGTGGGGGAGAGACCCAGTACTTC. Translated: CASSLNRGGGETQYF.

V and J are TRBV11-1 and TRBJ2-5; perhaps TRBD1 as D (6 bases). V was cut by 2 bases and J by 0 bases, with 13 bases left in between. This CDR3 comprises 16 residues. Per the germline V gene, CDR1 is SGHAT and CDR2 is FQDESV (reference sequence). CDR3 DNA: TGTGCCAGCAGCTTAACCGGGACAAACCACCAAGAGACCCAGTACTTC. Its protein is CASSLTGTNHQETQYF. Supplemented by reference TRBV11-1 and TRBJ2-5, the full variable domain reads EAEVAQSPRYKITEKSQAVAFWCDPISGHATLYWYRQILGQGPELLVQFQDESVVDDSQLPKDRFSAERLKGVDSTLKIQPAELGDSAMYLCASSLTGTNHQETQYFGPGTRLLVL.

The CDR3: CARSLTGYPGELFF. CDR3 sequence (DNA): TGTGCCAGAAGCCTTACAGGGTACCCCGGGGAGCTGTTTTTT. The chain combines TRBV5-3 with TRBJ2-2; maybe TRBD1 (6 bases). TRBV5-3 is filed as an ORF, its function uncertain. V lost 4 bases, J lost 6 bases, and 13 bases lay in between. This CDR3 is 14 amino acids long.

This clone was detected a few times. The gene calls are TRBV18 and TRBJ1-1, with TRBD1 as a possible D gene (6 bases). Per the germline V gene, CDR1 is KGHSH and CDR2 is LQKENI. This CDR3 contains 15 residues. Trimming shortened V by 2 bases and J by 1 base, and 11 bases separated the two germline ends. CDR3 bases: TGTGCCAGCTCACCAAACAGGGCCGAGAACACTGAAGCTTTCTTT. This codes for CASSPNRAENTEAFF. The full variable domain, its missing parts supplied by reference TRBV18 and TRBJ1-1, is NAGVMQNPRHLVRRRGQEARLRCSPMKGHSHVYWYRQLPEEGLKFMVYLQKENIIDESGMPKERFSAEFPKEGPSILRIQQVVRGDSAAYFCASSPNRAENTEAFFGQGTRLTVV.

The CDR3 coding sequence is TGCGCCAGCTCTTCACCGGGACTAGGAGTCCCCGGGGAGCTGTTTTTT. Its translation is CASSSPGLGVPGELFF. The chain links TRBV5-1 to TRBJ2-2, with 8 bases aligning to TRBD2. With V trimmed by 7 bases and J by 6 bases, 14 bases remained unmatched. CDR1 and CDR2 from the germline V gene are SGHRS and YFSETQ. There are 16 residues in the CDR3.

The chain links TRBV4-1 to TRBJ2-7; D uncertain. Between the trimmed V and J ends, which lost 1 base and 1 base, there was a span of 8 bases. The CDR3 runs to 14 residues. Germline CDR1 is MGHRA and CDR2 is YSYEKL. Here the CDR3 DNA reads TGCGCCAGCAGCCAAGGGCCAAGTTCCTACGAGCAGTACTTC. Amino acid sequence: CASSQGPSSYEQYF.

In its sample, this clone was seen once. This chain links TRBV9 with TRBJ1-2; 7 positions match TRBD1. This CDR3 spans 15 amino acids. V shed 6 bases, J shed 4 bases, and the junction held 12 bases outside the gene matches. Germline V gene sequence: CDR1 SGDLS, CDR2 YYNGEE. CDR3 in amino acids: CASTRMDRPVYGYTF. The CDR3 DNA reads TGTGCCAGCACGCGTATGGACAGGCCAGTCTATGGCTACACCTTC.

The chain employs TRBV7-9 and TRBJ2-7, with D perhaps matching TRBD1 (6 bases). The CDR3 length is 15 residues. Germline V CDR1 and CDR2: SEHNR, FQNEAQ (reference sequence). V was trimmed by 6 bases and J by 2 bases, leaving 17 bases between them. CDR3 bases: TGTGCCAGCAGTTCGGCCAGGGGCGACCCCTACGAGCAGTACTTC. Amino acid sequence: CASSSARGDPYEQYF.

This chain links TRBV12-5 with TRBJ2-2; 9 nucleotides agree with TRBD1. The CDR3 consists of 18 residues. The germline CDR1 and CDR2 sequences are LGHNT and FRNRAP. V lost 4 bases and J lost 3; bases outside the gene matches: 12. The CDR3 spells CASGSRRDRDMYTGELFF. The CDR3 DNA sequence: TGTGCTAGTGGTTCTCGTAGGGACAGGGACATGTACACCGGGGAGCTGTTTTTT.

The chain carries TRBV19 and TRBJ2-5; 8 positions match TRBD1. Trimming at V came to 5 bases and at J to 1 base, leaving 6 bases not matched to a gene. The CDR3 is made up of 15 amino acids. The germline gives CDR1 LNHDA, CDR2 SQIVND (reference sequence). CDR3 sequence (DNA): TGTGCCAGTAGTTCGGACAGGGCCACCCAAGAGACCCAGTACTTC. Protein product: CASSSDRATQETQYF.

The table lists this clone with a count of one. This chain uses TRBV28 with TRBJ2-3; TRBD1 agrees at 7 bases. The CDR3 totals 18 residues. V lost 2 bases and J lost 4; bases outside the gene matches: 15. Germline values: CDR1 MDHEN, CDR2 SYDVKM. The CDR3: CASSLGRGRFLNPDTQYF. CDR3 bases: TGTGCCAGCAGTTTAGGCAGGGGGAGATTCTTAAACCCAGATACGCAGTATTTT.

The rearrangement uses TRBV28 and TRBJ2-7, with D tentatively TRBD2 (6 bases). The CDR3 covers 13 residues. V dropped 6 bases and J dropped 5 bases, with 14 bases sitting between them. In germline, CDR1 is MDHEN, CDR2 SYDVKM. For the CDR3, the DNA is TGTGCCAGCAGACCCGGAGGAGGGAACGAGCAGTACTTC. It yields the protein CASRPGGGNEQYF. The full variable domain, completed using reference TRBV28 and TRBJ2-7, is DVKVTQSSRYLVKRTGEKVFLECVQDMDHENMFWYRQDPGLGLRLIYFSYDVKMKEKGDIPEGYSVSREKKERFSLILESASTNQTSMYLCASRPGGGNEQYFGPGTRLTVT.

The chain links TRBV4-1 to TRBJ1-4; D possibly corresponds to TRBD1 (5 bases). The CDR3 runs 14 residues. Germline-derived CDR1 and CDR2 are MGHRA and YSYEKL. Trimming pared 3 bases from V and 8 bases from J, leaving 13 bases between. The CDR3 loop reads CASSQPGVVEKLFF. The CDR3 nucleotides read TGCGCCAGCAGCCAGCCGGGGGTGGTGGAAAAACTGTTTTTT.

In this sample, this clone turned up a few times. V and J are TRBV27 and TRBJ2-7, with 16 positions matching TRBD2. This CDR3 is built from 15 residues. CDR1 MNHEY and CDR2 SMNVEV come from the germline V gene (reference sequence). V trimming: 4 bases; J trimming: 6 bases; junction bases outside the gene matches: 3. The CDR3 loop is CASSWGLAGGSEQYF. The CDR3 DNA reads TGTGCCAGCAGTTGGGGACTAGCGGGGGGGAGCGAGCAGTACTTC.

The chain carries TRBV9 and TRBJ1-1; tentatively, D is TRBD1 (6 bases). The germline V gene has CDR1 SGDLS and CDR2 YYNGEE. With 3 bases removed from V and 2 bases from J, the gap between germline ends came to 14 bases. CDR3 length: 15 amino acids. The CDR3 DNA reads TGTGCCAGCAGCGCCTATACGGGACATAACACTGAAGCTTTCTTT. Translation: CASSAYTGHNTEAFF.

The chain recombines TRBV7-3 with TRBJ2-1, with a weak D call TRBD1 (5 bases). Germline V gives CDR1 SGHTA, CDR2 FQGTGA. V lost 4 bases and J 5 bases, leaving 9 bases between the germline ends. This CDR3 comprises 13 residues. The CDR3 here is CASSWEGDNEQFF. DNA of the CDR3: TGTGCCAGCAGCTGGGAAGGGGACAATGAGCAGTTCTTC.

This clone was observed a few times. The rearrangement links TRBV6-4 to TRBJ1-1, with TRBD1 as a possible D gene (6 bases). Germline assignment: CDR1 MRHNA and CDR2 SNTAGT. Trimming stripped 6 bases from V and 0 bases from J, with 17 bases between. The CDR3 contains 16 residues. This CDR3 reads CASRPQGGMMNTEAFF. Written as DNA, the CDR3 is TGTGCCAGCAGGCCACAGGGAGGGATGATGAACACTGAAGCTTTCTTT.

The chain links TRBV3-1 (or the pseudogene TRBV3-2) to TRBJ2-3, with D perhaps TRBD2 (6 bases). Germline V lookup: CDR1 LGHDT, CDR2 YNNKEL (reference sequence). The CDR3 consists of 16 residues. Trimming took off 3 bases at V and 4 bases at J, with 17 bases between the two ends. The CDR3, as DNA: TGTGCCAGCAGCCAGCTAGACCACCCGGGGGCAGATACGCAGTATTTT. It encodes CASSQLDHPGADTQYF.

This chain uses TRBV5-5 with TRBJ2-7; 9 bases are shared with TRBD1. CDR3 length: 15 residues. Germline CDR1 SGHKS, CDR2 YYEKEE (reference sequence). With V trimmed by 0 bases and J by 5 bases, 6 bases remained unmatched. The CDR3 nucleotides are TGTGCCAGCAGCTTGGGGGACAGGGCGGTCGACGAGCAGTACTTC. Translating gives CASSLGDRAVDEQYF.

V is TRBV19 and J is TRBJ1-1; D ambiguous. In germline, CDR1 is LNHDA, CDR2 SQIVND (reference sequence). The CDR3 covers 12 residues. The V end was cut by 6 bases, the J end by 7 bases, with 12 bases between. CDR3 sequence reads: CASSRQWSEAFF. The CDR3 DNA reads as TGTGCCAGTAGCCGCCAGTGGAGTGAAGCTTTCTTT.

This rearrangement joins TRBV2 to TRBJ2-2, with D perhaps matching TRBD2 (6 bases). This CDR3 is built from 15 residues. Germline CDR1 and CDR2: SNHLY and FYNNEI. V lost 1 base and J lost 6, with 12 bases in between. DNA for the CDR3: TGTGCCAGCAGTGAAGAAGTTAGCGGAGCCGGGGAGCTGTTTTTT. Translation: CASSEEVSGAGELFF. The full variable domain, rest sourced from reference TRBV2 and TRBJ2-2, is EPEVTQTPSHQVTQMGQEVILRCVPISNHLYFYWYRQILGQKVEFLVSFYNNEISEKSEIFDDQFSVERPDGSNFTLKIRSTKLEDSAMYFCASSEEVSGAGELFFGEGSRLTVL.

V gene TRBV30 combines with J gene TRBJ2-5; possibly TRBD2 for D (6 bases). CDR3 length: 15 amino acids. Deletions cut 0 bases from V and 4 bases from J, with 15 bases between. The germline CDR1 and CDR2 sequences are GTSNPN and SVGIG (reference sequence). This CDR3 reads CAWSVARSGGETQYF. The CDR3 DNA reads TGTGCCTGGAGTGTGGCTAGGTCCGGGGGAGAGACCCAGTACTTC.

This clone was seen many times. The chain combines TRBV5-4 with TRBJ2-3, with 7 nucleotides matching TRBD2. The CDR3 covers 16 residues. Germline trimming cut 3 bases from V and 7 bases from J; bases unmatched to any gene: 14. CDR1 SGHNT and CDR2 YYREEE come from the germline V gene (reference sequence). CDR3 nucleotides: TGTGCCAGCAGCTCCCCTTCGGGGGGAGCCACCTATACGCAGTATTTT. Translating gives CASSSPSGGATYTQYF.

V gene TRBV12-5 combines with J gene TRBJ1-3, with TRBD1 matching over 7 bases. Unmatched junction bases numbered 8, after V lost 6 bases and J lost 0 bases. Germline V gene data show CDR1 as LGHNT and CDR2 as FRNRAP. The CDR3 extends over 16 amino acids. Here the CDR3 DNA reads TGTGCTAGTGGCCGAGGGGCAGGGGGCTCTGGAAACACCATATATTTT. This sequence encodes CASGRGAGGSGNTIYF.

The chain combines TRBV21-1 with TRBJ1-1; the DNA was not used to check the table's D call, TRBD1. TRBV21-1 counts as a pseudogene. This CDR3 has 19 residues. The CDR3 protein is CASSPRDIGFPGMNTEAFF. DNA for the CDR3: TGTGCCAGCAGCCCCCGGGACATTGGGTTTCCCGGCATGAACACTGAAGCTTTCTTT.